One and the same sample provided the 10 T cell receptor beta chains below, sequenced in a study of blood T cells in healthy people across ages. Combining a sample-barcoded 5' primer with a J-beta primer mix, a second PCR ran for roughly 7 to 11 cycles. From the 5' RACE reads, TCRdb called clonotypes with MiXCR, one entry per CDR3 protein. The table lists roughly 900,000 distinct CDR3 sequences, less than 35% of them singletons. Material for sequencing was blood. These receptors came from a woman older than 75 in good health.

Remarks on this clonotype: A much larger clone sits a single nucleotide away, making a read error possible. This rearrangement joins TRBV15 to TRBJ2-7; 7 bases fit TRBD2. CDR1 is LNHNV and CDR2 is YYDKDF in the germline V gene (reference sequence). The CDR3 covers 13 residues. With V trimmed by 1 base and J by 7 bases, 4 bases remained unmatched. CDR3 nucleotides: TGTGCCACCAGCAGAGGGACTAGATTTGAGCAGTACTTC. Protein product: CATSRGTRFEQYF. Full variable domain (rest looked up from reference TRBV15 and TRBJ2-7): DAMVIQNPRYQVTQFGKPVTLSCSQTLNHNVMYWYQQKSSQAPKLLFHYYDKDFNNEADTPDNFQSRRPNTSFCFLDIRSPGLGDTAMYLCATSRGTRFEQYFGPGTRLTVT.

CDR3 sequence reads: CASSQGGIQPQHF. In DNA form, the CDR3 reads TGTGCCAGCAGCCAGGGAGGGATTCAGCCCCAGCATTTT. The rearrangement joins TRBV3-1 to TRBJ1-5; D is ambiguous. The CDR3 has 13 residues. Per germline, CDR1 LGHDT and CDR2 YNNKEL (reference sequence). The V and J ends lost 3 bases and 6 bases respectively, with 9 bases between them.

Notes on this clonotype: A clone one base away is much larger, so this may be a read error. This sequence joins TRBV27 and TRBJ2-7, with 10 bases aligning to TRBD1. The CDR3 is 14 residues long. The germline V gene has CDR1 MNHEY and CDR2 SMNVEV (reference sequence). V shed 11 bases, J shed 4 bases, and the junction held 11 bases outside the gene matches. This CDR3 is CAGKSTGGAYEQYF. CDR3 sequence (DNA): TGTGCCGGCAAATCGACAGGGGGCGCGTACGAGCAGTACTTC.

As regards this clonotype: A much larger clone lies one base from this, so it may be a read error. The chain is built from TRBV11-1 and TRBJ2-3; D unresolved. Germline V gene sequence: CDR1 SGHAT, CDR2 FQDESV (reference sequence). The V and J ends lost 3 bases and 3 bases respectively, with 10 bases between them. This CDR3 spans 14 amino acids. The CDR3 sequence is CASSFRTRTDTQYF. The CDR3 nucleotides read TGTGCCAGCAGCTTCCGCACTCGGACAGATACGCAGTATTTT.

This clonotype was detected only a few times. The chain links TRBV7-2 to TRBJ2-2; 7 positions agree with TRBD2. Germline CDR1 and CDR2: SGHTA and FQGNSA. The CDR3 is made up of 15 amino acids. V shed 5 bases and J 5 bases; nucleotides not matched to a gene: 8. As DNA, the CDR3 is TGTGCCAGCAGCCTTGCTAGCGGTAGTACCGGGGAGCTGTTTTTT. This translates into CASSLASGSTGELFF.

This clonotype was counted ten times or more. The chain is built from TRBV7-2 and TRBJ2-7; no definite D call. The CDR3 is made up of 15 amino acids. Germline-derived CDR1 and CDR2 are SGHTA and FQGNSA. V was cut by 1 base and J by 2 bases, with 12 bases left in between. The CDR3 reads CASSLVETTAYEQYF. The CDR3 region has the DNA TGTGCCAGCAGCTTAGTGGAAACTACAGCCTACGAGCAGTACTTC.

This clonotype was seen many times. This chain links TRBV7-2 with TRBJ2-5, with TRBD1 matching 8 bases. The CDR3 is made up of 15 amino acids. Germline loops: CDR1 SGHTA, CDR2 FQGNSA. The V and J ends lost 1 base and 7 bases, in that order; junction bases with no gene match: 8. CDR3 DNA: TGTGCCAGCAGCTTAGTCCAGGGGGCGTTCGGGACCCAGTACTTC. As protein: CASSLVQGAFGTQYF.

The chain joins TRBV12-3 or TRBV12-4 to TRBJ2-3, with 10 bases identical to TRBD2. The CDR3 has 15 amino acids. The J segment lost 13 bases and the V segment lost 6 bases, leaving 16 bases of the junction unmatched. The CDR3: CASSYSGGSTDAEYF. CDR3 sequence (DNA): TGTGCCAGCAGCTATAGCGGGGGGAGCACAGATGCGGAGTATTTT.

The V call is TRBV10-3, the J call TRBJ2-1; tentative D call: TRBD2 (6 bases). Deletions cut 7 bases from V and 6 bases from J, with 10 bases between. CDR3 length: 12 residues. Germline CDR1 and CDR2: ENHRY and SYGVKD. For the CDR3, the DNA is TGTGCCATCACGGAGGGGCTCAATGAGCAGTTCTTC. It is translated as CAITEGLNEQFF.

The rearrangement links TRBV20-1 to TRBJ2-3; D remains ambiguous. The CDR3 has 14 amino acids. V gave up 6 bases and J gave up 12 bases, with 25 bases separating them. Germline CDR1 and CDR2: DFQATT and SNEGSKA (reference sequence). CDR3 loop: CSAYYLPERETQYF. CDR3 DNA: TGCAGTGCGTACTACCTACCTGAACGAGAGACCCAGTATTTT.